This T cell receptor (beta chain) was obtained from a study of persistence of HIV-infected CD4 T cells. Study overall: The sample holds CD4+ T cells responsive to CMV or HIV-1 Gag. Multiple blood draws of up to about 180 mL, except two donors with single leukapheresis.

A word on this clone: Its specificity is unknown.

The immunoSEQ assay was version 4, run in survey mode. Genomic DNA was diluted to 7.5 to 10 ng/uL, up to 1 ug per sample. Sequencing was performed with immunoSEQ multiplex PCR; in TCRdb, only in-frame clones are kept and a portion is missing. The sample lists tens of thousands of clones, 82% seen once, with under 7.5% in the top ten. This CDR3 comprises 19 residues. V lost 6 bases and J lost 1; bases outside the gene matches: 13. Germline loops: CDR1 SEHNR, CDR2 FQNEAQ (reference sequence). Cells were stimulated with CMV-infected fibroblast lysates at approximately 10 ug/mL. CD40L/CD69 double-negative CD45RO-high memory CD4+ T cells were collected.

The rearrangement links TRBV7-9 to TRBJ2-1, with TRBD2 identical over 12 bases. The TCR sequence derives from an adult woman with HIV who was CMV-seropositive. Material: CD4+ T cells sorted from PBMCs after roughly 18-hour stimulation, obtained from a patient who received antiretroviral therapy. CDR3 nucleotide sequence: TGTGCCAGCAGTCGTACCGGGACTAGCGGGTCTACGTCCTACAATGAGCAGTTCTTC. This codes for CASSRTGTSGSTSYNEQFF. The full variable domain, with the rest looked up from reference TRBV7-9 and TRBJ2-1, is DTGVSQNPRHKITKRGQNVTFRCDPISEHNRLYWYRQTLGQGPEFLTYFQNEAQLEKSRLLSDRFSAERPKGSFSTLEIQRTEQGDSAMYLCASSRTGTSGSTSYNEQFFGPGTRLTVL.